This T cell receptor beta chain was recorded in a study of T cell clones after liver transplantation. Trimming took off 2 bases at V and 1 base at J, with 9 bases between the two ends. Per germline, CDR1 SGHTA and CDR2 FQGTGA. CDR3 size: 15 residues. Using immunoSEQ multiplex PCR, the repertoire was profiled, and TCRdb retains in-frame clones only, with some absent. The sample includes 68,000 or so clones, 80% seen only once; the top ten take around 0.66%. This clone was observed a few times. This sample comprised CD4+ T cells from blood, obtained before liver transplant. The rearrangement uses TRBV7-3 and TRBJ2-1, with D uncertain. The TCR sequence derives from a human donor who received a liver transplant. In DNA form, the CDR3 reads TGTGCCAGCAGCTTAGACCGGCGGTCCTACAATGAGCAGTTCTTC. It translates to CASSLDRRSYNEQFF.